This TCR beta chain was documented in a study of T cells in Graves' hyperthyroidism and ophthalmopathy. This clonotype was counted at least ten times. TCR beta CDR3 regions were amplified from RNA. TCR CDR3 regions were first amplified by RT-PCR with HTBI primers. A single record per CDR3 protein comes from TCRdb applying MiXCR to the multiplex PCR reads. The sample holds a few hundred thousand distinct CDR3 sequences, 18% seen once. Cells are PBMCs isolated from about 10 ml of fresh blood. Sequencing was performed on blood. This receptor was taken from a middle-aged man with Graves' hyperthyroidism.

In DNA, the CDR3 is TGTGCCAGCAGCCGTGCTACTGACAGGGTCTATGGCTACACCTTC. Translated: CASSRATDRVYGYTF. The chain is built from TRBV3-1 and TRBJ1-2, with 7 bases aligning to TRBD1. The CDR3 has 15 amino acids. Unmatched junction bases numbered 9, after V lost 4 bases and J lost 4 bases. Per the germline V gene, CDR1 is LGHDT and CDR2 is YNNKEL (reference sequence).